A single sample gave rise to the 28 T cell receptor beta chains below, sequenced in a study of cytomegalovirus exposure and HLA in healthy donors. 60 Vbeta and 13 Jbeta primers were used in PCR. Data came from immunoSEQ multiplex PCR; TCRdb stores just in-frame clones and leaves some out. The sample table sets out about 78,000 clones. Material for sequencing was PBMCs. These receptor sequences come from a female donor in good health and CMV-seropositive.

The chain couples TRBV30 to TRBJ2-3, with TRBD2 matching 8 bases. CDR3 length: 17 residues. Germline lookup yields CDR1 GTSNPN and CDR2 SVGIG (reference sequence). Trimming took 0 bases from V and 0 from J; bases not matched to a gene: 8. CDR3 sequence reads: CAWSVRVSGVSTDTQYF. As DNA, the CDR3 is TGTGCCTGGAGTGTACGAGTTAGCGGGGTGAGCACAGATACGCAGTATTTT.

The chain combines TRBV28 with TRBJ2-7; tentative D call: TRBD2 (5 bases). The CDR3 runs 13 residues. The germline CDR1 and CDR2 sequences are MDHEN and SYDVKM. With 7 bases removed from V and 2 bases from J, the gap between germline ends came to 12 bases. For the CDR3, the DNA is TGTGCCAGCAACCCGGGGTGGGCCTACGAGCAGTACTTC. This sequence encodes CASNPGWAYEQYF.

This chain links TRBV6-1 with TRBJ1-4; D remains ambiguous. This CDR3 region has 13 residues. V lost 7 bases to trimming and J lost 8 bases, with 14 bases between them. Germline V gives CDR1 MNHNS, CDR2 SASEGT. CDR3: CASTRGVREKLFF. CDR3 bases: TGTGCCAGCACCCGCGGGGTACGGGAAAAACTGTTTTTT.

This chain joins TRBV6-5 and TRBJ2-1, with D tentatively TRBD1 (6 bases). Per germline, CDR1 MNHEY and CDR2 SVGAGI. This CDR3 is 12 amino acids long. The V gene lost 8 bases and the J gene lost 5 bases, with 10 bases spanning the gap. The CDR3 nucleotides read TGTGCCAGCCGTCACAGGGACAATGAGCAGTTCTTC. Protein: CASRHRDNEQFF.

The CDR3 reads CASSWGQGANQPQHF. The CDR3, as DNA: TGTGCCAGCAGTTGGGGACAGGGGGCCAATCAGCCCCAGCATTTT. V gene TRBV2 combines with J gene TRBJ1-5; 12 bases align to TRBD1. The CDR3 length is 15 residues. Germline CDR1 reads SNHLY; CDR2 reads FYNNEI. V gave up 5 bases and J gave up 3 bases; unmatched junction bases: 2.

The chain carries TRBV19 and TRBJ2-2; D unclear. CDR3 length: 14 residues. Trimming pared 5 bases from V and 6 bases from J, leaving 13 bases between. The germline V gene encodes CDR1 LNHDA and CDR2 SQIVND (reference sequence). DNA for the CDR3: TGTGCCAGTAGTTCGCTACCAATGCCCGGGGAGCTGTTTTTT. This sequence encodes CASSSLPMPGELFF.

CDR3 loop: CASIAGVGRSGTEAFF. The CDR3 region has the DNA TGTGCCAGCATCGCGGGCGTCGGCAGGTCGGGAACTGAAGCTTTCTTT. This chain connects TRBV5-6 to TRBJ1-1; no clear D gene. Trimming left V 6 bases short and J 5 bases short, with 23 bases between. Germline CDR1 and CDR2: SGHDT and YYEEEE. The CDR3 sequence is 16 residues long. The full variable domain, in which reference TRBV5-6 and TRBJ1-1 provide the parts outside the CDR3, is DAGVTQSPTHLIKTRGQQVTLRCSPKSGHDTVSWYQQALGQGPQFIFQYYEEEERQRGNFPDRFSGHQFPNYSSELNVNALLLGDSALYLCASIAGVGRSGTEAFFGQGTRLTVV.

The chain is built from TRBV11-2 and TRBJ1-1; D is uncertain. CDR3 size: 15 residues. V shed 2 bases and J shed 5 bases, with 15 bases lying between them. Germline CDR1 reads SGHAT; CDR2 reads FQNNGV. CDR3 bases: TGTGCCAGCAGCTTAAATTGGGGAGAGCCTACTGAAGCTTTCTTT. Protein product: CASSLNWGEPTEAFF.

The chain joins TRBV5-1 to TRBJ2-3; D uncertain. The CDR3 has 14 residues. The ends were cut back, 9 bases at V and 0 bases at J, with 14 bases in the middle. Germline CDR1 and CDR2: SGHRS and YFSETQ. Here the CDR3 DNA reads TGCGCCACGCGACCAGGCTCTAGCACAGATACGCAGTATTTT. Translated: CATRPGSSTDTQYF. Filled out from reference TRBV5-1 and TRBJ2-3, the complete variable domain reads KAGVTQTPRYLIKTRGQQVTLSCSPISGHRSVSWYQQTPGQGLQFLFEYFSETQRNKGNFPGRFSGRQFSNSRSEMNVSTLELGDSALYLCATRPGSSTDTQYFGPGTRLTVL.

The J gene is TRBJ1-5, the V gene TRBV30; TRBD1 might be the D (5 bases). In germline, CDR1 is GTSNPN, CDR2 SVGIG (reference sequence). V was clipped by 5 bases and J by 6 bases, with 17 bases between them. This CDR3 contains 14 residues. The chain's CDR3 is CAWEDQGLGQPQHF. The CDR3 DNA sequence: TGTGCCTGGGAGGATCAGGGTTTGGGTCAGCCCCAGCATTTT.

This sequence joins TRBV6-5 and TRBJ1-4, with D perhaps matching TRBD1 (6 bases). The V and J ends lost 5 bases and 7 bases respectively, with 17 bases between them. The CDR3 consists of 15 residues. CDR1 and CDR2 (germline): MNHEY, SVGAGI. In DNA form, the CDR3 reads TGTGCCAGCAGTCAATCCCAGGGGCAGGGTGAAAAACTGTTTTTT. This translates into CASSQSQGQGEKLFF.

The chain couples TRBV6-1 to TRBJ2-3; D is possibly TRBD2 (5 bases). V dropped 10 bases and J dropped 5 bases, with 13 bases sitting between them. CDR1 MNHNS and CDR2 SASEGT come from the germline V gene. This CDR3 comprises 12 residues. The CDR3 nucleotides are TGTGCCACGGACTGGCCGGGAGATACGCAGTATTTT. Residues: CATDWPGDTQYF.

The gene calls are TRBV5-6 and TRBJ2-1; 13 bases are a match to TRBD2. The CDR3 runs 18 residues. Germline CDR1 reads SGHDT; CDR2 reads YYEEEE. V was clipped by 4 bases and J by 2 bases; unmatched bases: 9. CDR3 amino acids: CASSPGLAGSGAYNEQFF. CDR3 nucleotide sequence: TGTGCCAGCAGCCCGGGACTAGCGGGATCGGGGGCCTACAATGAGCAGTTCTTC. The whole variable domain, remainder taken from reference TRBV5-6 and TRBJ2-1, is DAGVTQSPTHLIKTRGQQVTLRCSPKSGHDTVSWYQQALGQGPQFIFQYYEEEERQRGNFPDRFSGHQFPNYSSELNVNALLLGDSALYLCASSPGLAGSGAYNEQFFGPGTRLTVL.

The chain is built from TRBV9 and TRBJ2-1; TRBD2 might be the D (5 bases). Trimming took off 3 bases at V and 4 bases at J, with 17 bases between the two ends. This CDR3 spans 16 amino acids. Germline CDR1 and CDR2: SGDLS and YYNGEE. DNA for the CDR3: TGTGCCAGCAGCGACCCGGGGATAGCGCCTTACAATGAGCAGTTCTTC. This codes for CASSDPGIAPYNEQFF.

The chain couples TRBV27 to TRBJ2-7, with D maybe TRBD2 (6 bases). The germline CDR1 and CDR2 sequences are MNHEY and SMNVEV (reference sequence). Trimming removed 5 bases from V and 5 bases from J, with 19 bases in between. There are 15 residues in the CDR3. CDR3 protein: CASSPLSGVRHEQYF. In DNA form, the CDR3 reads TGTGCCAGCAGTCCCCTCTCGGGGGTTCGGCACGAGCAGTACTTC.

On this clone: At one end, the junction sequence differs from germline, possibly due to a read error. Written as DNA, the CDR3 is TGTGCTAGCAGCCGAACGGGACTAGCGGGTGAAGAGACCCAGTACTTC. It specifies CASSRTGLAGEETQYF. The chain couples TRBV7-7 to TRBJ2-5, with 12 bases that match TRBD2. Germline V CDR1 and CDR2: SSHAT, FNYEAQ (reference sequence). This CDR3 is 16 amino acids long. The entire variable domain, with the rest obtained from reference TRBV7-7 and TRBJ2-5, is as follows: GAGVSQSPRYKVTKRGQDVTLRCDPISSHATLYWYQQALGQGPEFLTYFNYEAQPDKSGLPSDRFSAERPEGSISTLTIQRTEQRDSAMYRCASSRTGLAGEETQYFGPGTRLLVL.

The chain recombines TRBV6-5 with TRBJ2-7; perhaps TRBD2 as D (6 bases). Trimming took 4 bases from V and 0 from J, leaving 13 bases between them. Germline CDR1 MNHEY, CDR2 SVGAGI. This CDR3 is built from 15 residues. The CDR3 bases are TGTGCCAGCAGTTCCCTTGGACTATCCTCCTACGAGCAGTACTTC. Translation gives CASSSLGLSSYEQYF.

This CDR3 reads CASSPGGAANSNQPQHF. In DNA form, the CDR3 reads TGTGCCAGCAGCCCGGGGGGGGCGGCTAATAGCAATCAGCCCCAGCATTTT. The chain combines TRBV4-2 with TRBJ1-5, with D tentatively TRBD1 (6 bases). The germline V gene encodes CDR1 LGHNA and CDR2 YNFKEQ. V dropped 4 bases and J dropped 0 bases, with 16 bases sitting between them. The CDR3 has 17 residues.

J is TRBJ2-7 and V is TRBV4-3, with D perhaps TRBD1 (5 bases). V was pared by 0 bases and J by 4 bases, with 13 bases between. Germline CDR1 and CDR2: LGHNA and YSLEER. This CDR3 contains 15 residues. The DNA for the CDR3 is TGCGCCAGCAGCCAAGAGTTCCAGGGTCCTTACGAGCAGTACTTC. Translation: CASSQEFQGPYEQYF.

The chain joins TRBV7-9 to TRBJ2-5; maybe TRBD2 (6 bases). TRBJ2-7 matches the DNA end more closely, so the J call is doubtful. This CDR3 spans 15 amino acids. The V gene's germline CDR1 is SEHNR and CDR2 FQNEAQ (reference sequence). The CDR3, as DNA: TGTGCCAGCAGCTCCGAGCGACTAGTCTCCTACGAGCAGTACTTC. Amino acids: CASSSERLVSYEQYF.

The genes are TRBV28 and TRBJ1-2; D may be TRBD1 (6 bases). Germline V gene data show CDR1 as MDHEN and CDR2 as SYDVKM. This CDR3 comprises 14 residues. V shed 7 bases and J shed 5 bases, with 17 bases lying between them. In DNA form, the CDR3 reads TGTGCCAGCAAAGTAGGATCCAGGGGTTATGGCTACACCTTC. Its translation is CASKVGSRGYGYTF.

The chain employs TRBV28 and TRBJ2-1; 8 bases match TRBD2. The V segment lost 0 bases and the J segment 5 bases; nucleotides outside the gene matches: 6. Germline values: CDR1 MDHEN, CDR2 SYDVKM. This CDR3 has 16 amino acids. The DNA of the CDR3 is TGTGCCAGCAGTTTATGGATAGCGGGATCCGACAATGAGCAGTTCTTC. This gives the protein CASSLWIAGSDNEQFF.

The J gene is TRBJ2-1, the V gene TRBV7-9, with 10 nucleotides matching TRBD1. CDR1 is SEHNR and CDR2 is FQNEAQ in the germline V gene (reference sequence). V lost 3 bases, J lost 5 bases, and 13 bases stayed unmatched. The CDR3 is made up of 18 amino acids. The CDR3 DNA is TGTGCCAGCAGCTTGGGGAATATCGGGACAGGGGCTCACAATGAGCAGTTCTTC. Protein sequence: CASSLGNIGTGAHNEQFF.

The V call is TRBV2, the J call TRBJ1-2; a possible D gene is TRBD1 (6 bases). V dropped 10 bases and J dropped 6 bases, with 30 bases sitting between them. CDR3 length: 17 residues. Germline CDR1 SNHLY, CDR2 FYNNEI. The CDR3: CATTRSPGTLDQNGYTF. CDR3 sequence (DNA): TGTGCCACCACGCGCAGTCCTGGGACATTAGATCAAAATGGCTACACCTTC. Supplemented by reference TRBV2 and TRBJ1-2, the full variable domain reads EPEVTQTPSHQVTQMGQEVILRCVPISNHLYFYWYRQILGQKVEFLVSFYNNEISEKSEIFDDQFSVERPDGSNFTLKIRSTKLEDSAMYFCATTRSPGTLDQNGYTFGSGTRLTVV.

The chain uses TRBV20-1 and TRBJ1-2, with D unclear. CDR1 and CDR2 from the germline V gene are DFQATT and SNEGSKA (reference sequence). The CDR3 totals 11 residues. Between the trimmed V and J ends, which lost 8 bases and 8 bases, there was a span of 15 bases. CDR3 bases: TGCAGTCCGATAGAGGCCGGGGGCTACACCTTC. Translated: CSPIEAGGYTF.

This chain links TRBV11-2 with TRBJ2-3; 11 nucleotides match TRBD2. V gave up 3 bases and J gave up 3 bases; unmatched junction bases: 2. This CDR3 region has 15 residues. Germline V CDR1 and CDR2: SGHAT, FQNNGV. The CDR3 sequence is CASSFLAGGTDTQYF. As DNA, the CDR3 is TGTGCCAGCAGCTTTCTAGCGGGGGGAACAGATACGCAGTATTTT. Using reference TRBV11-2 and TRBJ2-3 for the parts outside the CDR3, the full variable domain is EAGVAQSPRYKIIEKRQSVAFWCNPISGHATLYWYQQILGQGPKLLIQFQNNGVVDDSQLPKDRFSAERLKGVDSTLKIQPAKLEDSAVYLCASSFLAGGTDTQYFGPGTRLTVL.

The V call is TRBV11-2, the J call TRBJ1-3; D remains unclear. CDR3 length equals 16 residues. With 1 base removed from V and 0 bases from J, the gap between germline ends came to 10 bases. Germline V lookup: CDR1 SGHAT, CDR2 FQNNGV. The CDR3, as DNA: TGTGCCAGCAGCTTAGGAGTCACCAACTCTGGAAACACCATATATTTT. Its translation: CASSLGVTNSGNTIYF.

With regard to this clone: Additional DNA sequences in this sample encode the identical CDR3. The chain employs TRBV27 and TRBJ2-1, with 14 positions matching TRBD2. The CDR3 loop spans 15 amino acids. CDR1 and CDR2 from the germline V gene are MNHEY and SMNVEV (reference sequence). After removal of 3 bases from V and 7 bases from J, the junction contained 2 bases not matched to a gene. The CDR3: CASSLGTSGRNEQFF. The CDR3 DNA reads as TGTGCCAGCAGTTTGGGGACTAGCGGGAGAAATGAGCAGTTCTTC.